The TCR beta chain under discussion was sequenced for a study of beta chain features in type 1 diabetes. General study findings and limits: The study found moderately but significantly shorter TCRB CDR3s in all four CD4+ subsets of Type 1 diabetes patients.

Each donor gave one heparinised blood draw averaging around 120 mL. Sorting gave populations that all exceeded 98% purity. This clone has just a few counts. Its antigen is not identified. Reverse transcription of all isolated RNA meant that expressed TCRB transcripts were sequenced. Libraries were prepared by immunoSEQ multiplex PCR; TCRdb keeps only in-frame clonotypes and omits some of them. The data hold about 370,000 clones, with around 15% observed a single time. This receptor was identified in a woman aged 18 to 35 in good health. The sequencing input was naive CD4+ T cells from blood.

The CDR3 region is CASSVAFSDSYEQYF. As DNA, the CDR3 is TGTGCCAGCAGCGTAGCGTTTAGCGACTCCTACGAGCAGTACTTC. The chain uses TRBV9 and TRBJ2-7; a possible D gene is TRBD2 (5 bases). CDR1 is SGDLS and CDR2 is YYNGEE in the germline V gene. The CDR3 is 15 amino acids. V gave up 0 bases and J gave up 0 bases, with 10 bases separating them.